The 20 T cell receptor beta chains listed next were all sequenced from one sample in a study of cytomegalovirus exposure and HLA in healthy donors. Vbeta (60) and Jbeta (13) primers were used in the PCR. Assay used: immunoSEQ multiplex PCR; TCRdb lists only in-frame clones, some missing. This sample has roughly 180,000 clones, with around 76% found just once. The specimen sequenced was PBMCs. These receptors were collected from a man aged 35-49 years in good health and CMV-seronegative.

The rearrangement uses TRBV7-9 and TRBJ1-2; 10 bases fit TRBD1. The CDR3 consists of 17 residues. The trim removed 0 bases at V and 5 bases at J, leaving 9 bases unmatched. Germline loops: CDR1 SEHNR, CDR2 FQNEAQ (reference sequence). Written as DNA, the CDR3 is TGTGCCAGCAGCTTAGCGGGACGGGACAGGGGAGGTTATGGCTACACCTTC. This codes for CASSLAGRDRGGYGYTF.

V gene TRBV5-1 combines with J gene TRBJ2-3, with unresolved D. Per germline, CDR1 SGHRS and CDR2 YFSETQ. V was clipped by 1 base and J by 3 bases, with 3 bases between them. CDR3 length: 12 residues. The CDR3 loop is CASSLTTDTQYF. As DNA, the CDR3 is TGCGCCAGCAGCTTGACTACAGATACGCAGTATTTT.

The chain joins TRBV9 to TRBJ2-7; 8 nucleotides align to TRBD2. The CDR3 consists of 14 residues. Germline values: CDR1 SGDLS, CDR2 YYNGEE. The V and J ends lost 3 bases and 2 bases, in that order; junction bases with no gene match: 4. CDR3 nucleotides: TGTGCCAGCAGCGCTTGGACTAGCACCTACGAGCAGTACTTC. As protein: CASSAWTSTYEQYF.

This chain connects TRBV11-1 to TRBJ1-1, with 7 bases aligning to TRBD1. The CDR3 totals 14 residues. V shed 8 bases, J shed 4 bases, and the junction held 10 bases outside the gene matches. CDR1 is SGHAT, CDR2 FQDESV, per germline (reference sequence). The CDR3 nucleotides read TGTGCCAGCGGGCGACAGGGTGGGCGCACTGAAGCTTTCTTT. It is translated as CASGRQGGRTEAFF.

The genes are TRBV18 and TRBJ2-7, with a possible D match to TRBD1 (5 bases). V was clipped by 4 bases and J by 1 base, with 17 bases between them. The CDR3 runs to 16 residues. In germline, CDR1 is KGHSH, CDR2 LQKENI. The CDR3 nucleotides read TGTGCCAGCTCACGCGGCGCCAGGGTGGAATCCTACGAGCAGTACTTC. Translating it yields CASSRGARVESYEQYF.

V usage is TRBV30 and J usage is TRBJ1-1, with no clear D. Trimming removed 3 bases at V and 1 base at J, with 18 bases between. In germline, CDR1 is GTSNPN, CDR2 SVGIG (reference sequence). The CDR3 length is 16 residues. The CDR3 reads CAWRPRGTWSNTEAFF. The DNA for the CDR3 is TGTGCCTGGAGACCACGGGGTACATGGTCGAACACTGAAGCTTTCTTT. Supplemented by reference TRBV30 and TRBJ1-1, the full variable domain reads SQTIHQWPATLVQPVGSPLSLECTVEGTSNPNLYWYRQAAGRGLQLLFYSVGIGQISSEVPQNLSASRPQDRQFILSSKKLLLSDSGFYLCAWRPRGTWSNTEAFFGQGTRLTVV.

CDR3 nucleotide sequence: TGCGCCAGCAGCCCCTTAGGACAGGGAGGCGAGCAGTACTTC. This translates into CASSPLGQGGEQYF. The rearrangement joins TRBV5-1 to TRBJ2-7, with 8 positions matching TRBD1. V shed 4 bases, J shed 6 bases, and the junction held 9 bases outside the gene matches. The CDR3 consists of 14 residues. Germline V gene sequence: CDR1 SGHRS, CDR2 YFSETQ.

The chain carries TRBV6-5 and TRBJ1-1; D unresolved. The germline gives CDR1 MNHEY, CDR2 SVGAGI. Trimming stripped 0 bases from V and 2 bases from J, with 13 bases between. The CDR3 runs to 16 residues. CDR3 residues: CASSYSKSVTNTEAFF. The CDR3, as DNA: TGTGCCAGCAGTTACTCGAAAAGTGTGACTAACACTGAAGCTTTCTTT.

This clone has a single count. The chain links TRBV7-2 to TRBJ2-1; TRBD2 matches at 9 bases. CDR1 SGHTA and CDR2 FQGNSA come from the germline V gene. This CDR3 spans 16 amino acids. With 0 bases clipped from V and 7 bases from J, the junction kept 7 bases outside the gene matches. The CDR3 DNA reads TGTGCCAGCAGCTTAGCTTATGCTAGCGGGGCTAATGAGCAGTTCTTC. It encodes CASSLAYASGANEQFF.

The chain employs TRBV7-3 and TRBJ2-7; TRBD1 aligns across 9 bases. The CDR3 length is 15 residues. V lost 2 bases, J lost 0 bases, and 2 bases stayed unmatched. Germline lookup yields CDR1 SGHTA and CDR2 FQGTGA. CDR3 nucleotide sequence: TGTGCCAGCAGCTTAGGGACAGGGAGCTCCTACGAGCAGTACTTC. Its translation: CASSLGTGSSYEQYF.

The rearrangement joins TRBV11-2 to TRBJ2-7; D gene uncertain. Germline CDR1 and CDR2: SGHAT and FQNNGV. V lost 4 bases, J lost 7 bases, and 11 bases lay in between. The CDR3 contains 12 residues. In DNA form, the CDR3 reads TGTGCCAGCAGCTCCAGTGTGAGGGAGCAGTACTTC. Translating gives CASSSSVREQYF.

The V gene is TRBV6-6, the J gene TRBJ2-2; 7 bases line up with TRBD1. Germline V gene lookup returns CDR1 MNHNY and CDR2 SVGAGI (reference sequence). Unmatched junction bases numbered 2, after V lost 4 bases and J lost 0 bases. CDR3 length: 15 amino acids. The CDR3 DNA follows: TGTGCCAGCAGTTGGGACAGCGCGAACACCGGGGAGCTGTTTTTT. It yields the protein CASSWDSANTGELFF.

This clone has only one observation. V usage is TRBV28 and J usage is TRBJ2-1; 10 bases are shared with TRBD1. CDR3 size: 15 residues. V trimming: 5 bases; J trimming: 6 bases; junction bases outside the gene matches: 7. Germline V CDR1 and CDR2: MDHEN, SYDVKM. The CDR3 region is CASSTMGQGSNEQFF. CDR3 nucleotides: TGTGCCAGCAGTACTATGGGACAGGGGAGCAATGAGCAGTTCTTC.

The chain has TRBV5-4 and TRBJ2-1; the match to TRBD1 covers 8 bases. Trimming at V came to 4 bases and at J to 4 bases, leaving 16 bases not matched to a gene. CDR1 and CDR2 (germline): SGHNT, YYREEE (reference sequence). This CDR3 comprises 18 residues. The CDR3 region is CASSGVGQDRVRYNEQFF. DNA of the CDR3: TGTGCCAGCAGCGGGGTTGGGCAGGACAGGGTGAGGTACAATGAGCAGTTCTTC.

The CDR3 DNA sequence: TGTGCCAGCTCACCCTACGGGGGGGGACCCATGAACACTGAAGCTTTCTTT. Amino acid sequence: CASSPYGGGPMNTEAFF. V usage is TRBV18 and J usage is TRBJ1-1, with D maybe TRBD1 (5 bases). The CDR3 is 17 residues long. Germline V gene data show CDR1 as KGHSH and CDR2 as LQKENI. V was shortened by 3 bases and J by 0 bases, with 17 bases between the two germline ends.

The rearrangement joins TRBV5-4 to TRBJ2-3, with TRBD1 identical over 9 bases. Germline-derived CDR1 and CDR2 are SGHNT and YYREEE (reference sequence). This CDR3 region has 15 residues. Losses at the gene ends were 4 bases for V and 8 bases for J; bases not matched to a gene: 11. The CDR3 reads CASSPISPDRGTQYF. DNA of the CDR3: TGTGCCAGCAGCCCAATTTCCCCGGACAGGGGTACGCAGTATTTT.

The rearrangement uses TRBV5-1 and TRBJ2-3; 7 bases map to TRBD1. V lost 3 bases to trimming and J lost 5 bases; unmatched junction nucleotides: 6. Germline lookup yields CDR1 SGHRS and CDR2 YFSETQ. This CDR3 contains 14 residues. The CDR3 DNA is TGCGCCAGCAGCTCCGACAGGGCCAAAGATACGCAGTATTTT. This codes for CASSSDRAKDTQYF.

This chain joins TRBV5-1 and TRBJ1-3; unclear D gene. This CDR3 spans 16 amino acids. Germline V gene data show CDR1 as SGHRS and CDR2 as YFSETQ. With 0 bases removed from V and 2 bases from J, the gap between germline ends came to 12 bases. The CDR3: CASSLGHASTGNTIYF. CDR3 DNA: TGCGCCAGCAGCTTGGGACACGCCTCGACTGGAAACACCATATATTTT. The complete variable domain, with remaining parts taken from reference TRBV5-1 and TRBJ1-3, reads KAGVTQTPRYLIKTRGQQVTLSCSPISGHRSVSWYQQTPGQGLQFLFEYFSETQRNKGNFPGRFSGRQFSNSRSEMNVSTLELGDSALYLCASSLGHASTGNTIYFGEGSWLTVV.

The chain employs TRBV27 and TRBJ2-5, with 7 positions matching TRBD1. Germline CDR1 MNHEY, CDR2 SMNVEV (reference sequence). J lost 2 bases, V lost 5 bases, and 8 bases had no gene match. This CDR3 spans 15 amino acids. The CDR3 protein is CASSPDQGQQETQYF. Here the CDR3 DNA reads TGTGCCAGCAGTCCCGACCAGGGACAGCAAGAGACCCAGTACTTC.

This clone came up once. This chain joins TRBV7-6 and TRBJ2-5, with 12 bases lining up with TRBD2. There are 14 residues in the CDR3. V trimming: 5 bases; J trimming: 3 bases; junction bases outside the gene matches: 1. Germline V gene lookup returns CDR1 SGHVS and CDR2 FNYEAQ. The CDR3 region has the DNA TGTGCCAGCAGCCGGACTAGCGGGGAAGAGACCCAGTACTTC. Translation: CASSRTSGEETQYF.